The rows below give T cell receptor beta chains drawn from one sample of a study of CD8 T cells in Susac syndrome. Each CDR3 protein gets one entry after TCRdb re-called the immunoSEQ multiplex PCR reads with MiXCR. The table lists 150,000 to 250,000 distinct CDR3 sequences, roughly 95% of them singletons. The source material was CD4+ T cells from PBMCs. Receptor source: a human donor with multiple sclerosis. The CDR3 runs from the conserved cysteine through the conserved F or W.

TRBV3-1	CASSQGDRTNYGYTF
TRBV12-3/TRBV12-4	CASSYATEAFF
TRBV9	CASSEAGTGATGELFF
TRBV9	CASSIGGPSTDTQYF
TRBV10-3	CAISGVAGHTDTQYF
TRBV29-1	CSVVGSLAVADTQYF
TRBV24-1	CATSPHTGVNYGYTF
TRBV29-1	CSVEVSEDTQYF
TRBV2	CASSDWEKLFF
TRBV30	CAWSVRRREQFF
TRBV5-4	CASSPDRGWQETQYF
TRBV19	CASSSIGTGEYEQYF
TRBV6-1	CASMARARGNNQPQHF
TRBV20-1	CSAINTVAGVNEQFF
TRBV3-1	CASSQSSGGANEQFF
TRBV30	CAWSVEDGEKLFF
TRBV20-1	CSASQRNNNEQFF
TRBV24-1	CATSDPSGGVTDTQYF
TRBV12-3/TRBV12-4	CASSPPLGEQYF
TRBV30	CAWSGQGRNQPQHF
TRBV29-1	CSVAPRGEQYF
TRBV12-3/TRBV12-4	CASSFGTGIPGEQFF
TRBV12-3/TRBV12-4	CASSFSGVTTEQYF
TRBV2	CASRSTSGAGETQYF
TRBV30	CAWGYSGRGEKLFF
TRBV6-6	CASSYGGDRAFF
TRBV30	CAWSFNKGNQPQHF
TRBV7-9	CASSWGTGNNQPQHF
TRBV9	CASTKAGDVYNEQFF
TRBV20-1	CSAPSPSGSTDTQYF
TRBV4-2	CASSPHLSYNEQFF
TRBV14	CASSPGGLVVAKNIQYF
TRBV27	CASSLSGSYGYTF
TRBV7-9	CASSFDREQYF
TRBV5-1	CASSLSIAYNEQFF
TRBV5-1	CASSSRASENSPLHF
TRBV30	CAWRADWDPSVRGYTF
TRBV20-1	CSASPGLAIHEQFF
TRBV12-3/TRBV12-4	CASSFSFYEQYF
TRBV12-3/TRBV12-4	CASSLAPYYEQYF
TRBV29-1	CSVRTPSGYTQYF
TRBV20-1	CSARDSQETQYF
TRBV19	CASSARAGYGYTF
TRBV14	CASRSSGSTDTQYF
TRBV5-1	CASSLKARSGANVLTF
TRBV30	CAFDRGAYEQYF
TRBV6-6	CASSYTPGHSNTEAFF
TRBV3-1	CASSLLTDYEQYF
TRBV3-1	CASSQGWNTEAFF
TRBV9	CASSVAGTGELFF
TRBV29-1	CSVVGAMNTEAFF